These 18 T cell receptor beta chains originate from one sample sequenced in a study of early T cells in non-severe SARS-CoV-2 infection. TCRdb passed the 5' RACE reads through MiXCR, listing each CDR3 protein once. Among approximately 37,000 distinct CDR3 sequences, 6% to 9.5% were seen once, and the ten largest hold around 12%. This sample comprised whole blood, obtained at baseline. The receptors were sampled from an adult who was a healthcare worker with PCR-confirmed SARS-CoV-2 infection or an uninfected control (not recorded which).

This clonotype was observed a few times. V and J are TRBV6-2 or TRBV6-3 and TRBJ2-4, with D hard to call. Trimming pared 2 bases from V and 9 bases from J, leaving 11 bases between. The V gene's germline CDR1 is MNHEY and CDR2 SVGEGT. CDR3 length: 13 residues. The CDR3 nucleotides read TGTGCCAGCAGTTACGCCCGAACAATCATTCAGTACTTC. Protein sequence: CASSYARTIIQYF.

V and J are TRBV7-8 and TRBJ2-2; TRBD1 agrees at 7 bases. J lost 5 bases, V lost 0 bases, and 12 bases had no gene match. This CDR3 contains 18 residues. Per the germline V gene, CDR1 is SGHVS and CDR2 is FQNEAQ. The CDR3 is CASSLATGVASLTGELFF. CDR3 bases: TGTGCCAGCAGCTTAGCTACAGGGGTGGCCTCCCTTACCGGGGAGCTGTTTTTT.

This clonotype was picked up many times. The V call is TRBV11-3, the J call TRBJ2-1; D possibly corresponds to TRBD1 (6 bases). The V gene's germline CDR1 is SGHNT and CDR2 YENEEA. V lost 4 bases, J lost 7 bases, and 8 bases lay in between. The CDR3 covers 12 residues. The CDR3 spells CASSSDSNEQFF. CDR3 coding DNA: TGTGCCAGCAGCTCGGACAGTAATGAGCAGTTCTTC.

The table lists this clonotype with a few counts. This chain connects TRBV20-1 to TRBJ2-3, with 8 bases aligning to TRBD2. The V segment lost 0 bases and the J segment 5 bases; nucleotides outside the gene matches: 7. CDR1 is DFQATT and CDR2 is SNEGSKA in the germline V gene (reference sequence). The CDR3 is 15 residues long. The CDR3 nucleotides read TGCAGTGCTAGAGATCCGGGGGGGCCTGGAGATACGCAGTATTTT. Protein product: CSARDPGGPGDTQYF.

This clonotype was detected ten times or more. The chain couples TRBV27 to TRBJ2-3, with a tentative D call TRBD2 (5 bases). Per germline, CDR1 MNHEY and CDR2 SMNVEV (reference sequence). This CDR3 contains 13 residues. V was shortened by 2 bases and J by 6 bases, with 9 bases between the two germline ends. This chain's CDR3 is CASSLRRADTQYF. In nucleotides, the CDR3 is TGTGCCAGCAGTTTACGGCGGGCGGATACGCAGTATTTT.

This clonotype was found many times. V is TRBV12-3 or TRBV12-4 and J is TRBJ1-1; 7 bases line up with TRBD1. The ends lost 0 bases at V and 6 bases at J; junction bases unmatched: 1. The CDR3 has 13 residues. The DNA of the CDR3 is TGTGCCAGCAGTTTAGCGACAGGGTCTGAAGCTTTCTTT. The encoded protein is CASSLATGSEAFF.

This clonotype occurred many times. This chain uses TRBV4-3 with TRBJ2-5; D is possibly TRBD2 (6 bases). In germline, CDR1 is LGHNA, CDR2 YSLEER. This CDR3 comprises 14 residues. The V and J ends lost 1 base and 3 bases respectively, with 9 bases between them. CDR3 in amino acids: CASSQAVAEETQYF. The CDR3 nucleotides read TGCGCCAGCAGCCAAGCTGTAGCGGAAGAGACCCAGTACTTC.

Many counts were recorded for this clonotype. The DNA of the CDR3 is TGTGCCAGCAGCGAGGATAGGTACGAGCAGTACTTC. It specifies CASSEDRYEQYF. The chain has TRBV6-2 or TRBV6-3 and TRBJ2-7; D gene ambiguous. The CDR3 extends over 12 amino acids. Germline CDR1 MNHEY, CDR2 SVGEGT. V was shortened by 6 bases and J by 4 bases, with 10 bases between the two germline ends.

V is TRBV6-5 and J is TRBJ2-7; D is possibly TRBD1 or TRBD2 (5 bases each). The CDR3 extends over 14 amino acids. With 5 bases removed from V and 0 bases from J, the gap between germline ends came to 11 bases. Germline loops: CDR1 MNHEY, CDR2 SVGAGI. CDR3 bases: TGTGCCAGCAGTCGGGACGGAAGCTCCTACGAGCAGTACTTC. Amino acid sequence: CASSRDGSSYEQYF.

This chain uses TRBV20-1 with TRBJ2-7; 9 bases are shared with TRBD2. The CDR3 consists of 14 residues. CDR1 DFQATT and CDR2 SNEGSKA come from the germline V gene (reference sequence). After removal of 3 bases from V and 2 bases from J, the junction contained 5 bases not matched to a gene. CDR3 sequence: CSASGRGGPYEQYF. CDR3 nucleotides: TGCAGTGCTAGCGGGCGGGGGGGCCCCTACGAGCAGTACTTC.

The chain carries TRBV6-1 and TRBJ2-7; 9 bases are shared with TRBD2. The V gene's germline CDR1 is MNHNS and CDR2 SASEGT. The CDR3 runs to 14 residues. Unmatched junction bases numbered 8, after V lost 7 bases and J lost 4 bases. CDR3 in amino acids: CASKRAGGIYEQYF. The CDR3 DNA is TGTGCCAGCAAGAGAGCGGGGGGAATTTACGAGCAGTACTTC.

The rearrangement uses TRBV12-3 or TRBV12-4 and TRBJ1-6, with 9 bases fitting TRBD1. V lost 5 bases and J lost 8; bases outside the gene matches: 7. This CDR3 contains 15 residues. Here the CDR3 DNA reads TGTGCCAGCAGTCCTACCGGGACAGGGCATTCACCCCTCCACTTT. It specifies CASSPTGTGHSPLHF.

This clonotype was observed many times. The chain combines TRBV6-1 with TRBJ2-7; 7 nucleotides line up with TRBD1. The germline gives CDR1 MNHNS, CDR2 SASEGT. This CDR3 is built from 14 residues. V lost 6 bases and J lost 3; bases outside the gene matches: 8. This CDR3 reads CASSSRQGSYEQYF. The DNA of the CDR3 is TGTGCCAGCAGCTCCCGACAGGGTAGCTACGAGCAGTACTTC.

The chain is built from TRBV19 and TRBJ2-6; 8 positions match TRBD1. Unmatched junction bases numbered 5, after V lost 7 bases and J lost 0 bases. The CDR3 is made up of 16 amino acids. CDR1 LNHDA and CDR2 SQIVND come from the germline V gene (reference sequence). This chain's CDR3 is CASTDRESSGANVLTF. DNA for the CDR3: TGTGCCAGTACGGACAGGGAGTCCTCTGGGGCCAACGTCCTGACTTTC.

This clonotype was detected only a few times. This chain uses TRBV21-1 with TRBJ2-5; the table's D call of TRBD1 was not tested on the DNA. TRBV21-1 is given as a pseudogene. This CDR3 is built from 17 residues. In DNA, the CDR3 is TGTGCCAGCAGCATGATTCGGCCACAGGGCGGGGAAGAGACCCAGTACTTC. Its protein product is CASSMIRPQGGEETQYF.

This clonotype has ten or more counts. The V gene is TRBV12-3 or TRBV12-4, the J gene TRBJ1-1, with TRBD1 matching over 7 bases. J was trimmed by 5 bases and V by 6 bases; bases with no gene match: 6. The CDR3 is 13 amino acids. For the CDR3, the DNA is TGTGCCAGCAGAAAAACAGGGGTGACTGAAGCTTTCTTT. Its translation is CASRKTGVTEAFF.

The rearrangement uses TRBV10-1 and TRBJ1-1, with D unclear. CDR1 WNHNN and CDR2 SYGVQD come from the germline V gene (reference sequence). V shed 7 bases and J shed 9 bases, with 12 bases lying between them. This CDR3 is 11 amino acids long. In DNA form, the CDR3 reads TGCGCCAGCATCAAGGGCCAGAAAGCTTTCTTT. It is translated as CASIKGQKAFF.

This clonotype was recorded many times. This chain uses TRBV24-1 with TRBJ2-1, with 7 nucleotides matching TRBD1. Per germline, CDR1 KGHDR and CDR2 SFDVKD. The CDR3 runs to 12 residues. V lost 4 bases to trimming and J lost 15 bases; unmatched junction nucleotides: 8. The CDR3 bases are TGTGCCACCAGTGAACGACAGGGAATTCTGTTCTTC. Translated: CATSERQGILFF.